In its sample, the clone carrying this T cell receptor (delta chain) was seen a few times. Its antigen remains unknown. The template was reverse-transcribed extracted RNA. Multiplex PCR used pooled V-gene forward primers and a constant-region reverse primer to amplify CDR3s. TCRdb used CATT to re-call clones from the multiplex PCR reads. Of some 55,000 delta-chain clones listed, about 16% were seen once; the top ten hold 0.5%. This record comes from a study of Vδ1+ human thymocytes. The V gene's germline CDR1 is TSWWSYY and CDR2 QGS. Trimming at V came to 1 base and at J to 5 bases, leaving 17 bases not matched to a gene. The CDR3 totals 19 residues. Study-wide points: TRG sequences recurred across donors, whereas TRD sequences stayed essentially private. Thymic TRG and TRD repertoires appeared highly polyclonal, with Gaussian CDR3 length distributions.

The V and J genes are TRDV1 and TRDJ1, with 9 bases lining up with TRDD3. Source material: Vdelta1+ gamma-delta thymocytes from the thymus. Subset described: FACS-sorted CD3+ TCRalphabeta- TCRVdelta1+ TCRVdelta2- thymocytes. The clonotype comes from a boy less than two years old who had congenital heart surgery. Here the CDR3 reads CALGERPATLAGGSDKLIF. The DNA of the CDR3 is TGTGCTCTTGGGGAACGGCCAGCTACCCTTGCTGGGGGATCTGATAAACTCATCTTT.